The 16 T cell receptor beta chains below all came from one sample that was sequenced in a study of cytomegalovirus exposure and HLA in healthy donors. Both 60 Vbeta primers and 13 Jbeta primers went into the PCR. Data came from immunoSEQ multiplex PCR; TCRdb stores just in-frame clones and leaves some out. The table has 120,000 to 150,000 clones, roughly 79% seen once; the top ten hold approximately 6.3%. The sample was PBMCs. These receptors originate from a woman aged 40 to 55 in good health and CMV-seropositive.

The chain is built from TRBV29-1 and TRBJ2-3, with 9 bases fitting TRBD1. The germline CDR1 and CDR2 sequences are SQVTM and ANQGSEA. This CDR3 spans 14 amino acids. J was trimmed by 3 bases and V by 6 bases; bases with no gene match: 7. The CDR3 loop reads CSVLLGTGTDTQYF. CDR3 DNA: TGCAGCGTCTTACTCGGGACAGGGACAGATACGCAGTATTTT.

This clone was found a few times. This chain uses TRBV27 with TRBJ1-1; 10 bases line up with TRBD1. The V and J ends lost 4 bases and 1 base, in that order; junction bases with no gene match: 3. The CDR3 spans 15 residues. The germline V gene has CDR1 MNHEY and CDR2 SMNVEV (reference sequence). The CDR3 loop reads CASSSWTGGNTEAFF. The CDR3, as DNA: TGTGCCAGCAGTTCCTGGACAGGGGGGAACACTGAAGCTTTCTTT.

The chain uses TRBV7-2 and TRBJ1-2, with 7 bases identical to TRBD1. V lost 5 bases to trimming and J lost 0 bases; unmatched junction nucleotides: 6. The CDR3 spans 15 residues. Germline-derived CDR1 and CDR2 are SGHTA and FQGNSA. As DNA, the CDR3 is TGTGCCAGCAGCCCACAGGGGACCACTAACTATGGCTACACCTTC. Residues: CASSPQGTTNYGYTF.

The chain recombines TRBV5-1 with TRBJ1-6; 9 bases agree with TRBD1. In germline, CDR1 is SGHRS, CDR2 YFSETQ. Losses at the gene ends were 2 bases for V and 0 bases for J; bases not matched to a gene: 6. There are 18 residues in the CDR3. The CDR3 coding sequence is TGCGCCAGCAGCTTTTCAGGACAGGGGCTCTCCTATAATTCACCCCTCCACTTT. Encoded protein: CASSFSGQGLSYNSPLHF.

This chain links TRBV7-9 with TRBJ1-2; TRBD1 is a possible D gene (5 bases). This CDR3 has 15 residues. V was shortened by 5 bases and J by 0 bases, with 13 bases between the two germline ends. Germline CDR1 and CDR2: SEHNR and FQNEAQ (reference sequence). CDR3 sequence reads: CASSPTGGANYGYTF. For the CDR3, the DNA is TGTGCCAGCAGCCCCACCGGGGGAGCTAACTATGGCTACACCTTC.

This chain links TRBV5-1 with TRBJ1-5; D is uncertain. The CDR3 has 15 amino acids. Looked up from germline, CDR1 is SGHRS and CDR2 is YFSETQ. V was cut by 0 bases and J by 0 bases, with 7 bases left in between. CDR3 sequence: CASSLDGDSNQPQHF. CDR3 in DNA: TGCGCCAGCAGCTTGGACGGAGATAGCAATCAGCCCCAGCATTTT. Full variable domain (missing parts from reference TRBV5-1 and TRBJ1-5): KAGVTQTPRYLIKTRGQQVTLSCSPISGHRSVSWYQQTPGQGLQFLFEYFSETQRNKGNFPGRFSGRQFSNSRSEMNVSTLELGDSALYLCASSLDGDSNQPQHFGDGTRLSIL.

The chain joins TRBV29-1 to TRBJ1-1; D gene uncertain. Trimming removed 1 base from V and 5 bases from J, with 8 bases in between. Germline CDR1 SQVTM, CDR2 ANQGSEA. This CDR3 comprises 12 residues. In nucleotides, the CDR3 is TGCAGCGTTGAAGCCACGGGAACTGAAGCTTTCTTT. This sequence encodes CSVEATGTEAFF.

This CDR3 is CASSSGTLTNTEAFF. DNA of the CDR3: TGTGCCAGCAGCTCTGGGACACTTACGAACACTGAAGCTTTCTTT. The chain employs TRBV7-9 and TRBJ1-1; D is perhaps TRBD1 (6 bases). Per the germline V gene, CDR1 is SEHNR and CDR2 is FQNEAQ (reference sequence). The CDR3 spans 15 residues. V was shortened by 4 bases and J by 1 base, with 13 bases between the two germline ends.

CDR3 in DNA: TGCGCCAGCAGCTTGGCCGGGGGGGCGCAGGGGGATGGCTACACCTTC. As protein: CASSLAGGAQGDGYTF. V gene TRBV5-1 combines with J gene TRBJ1-2; 7 positions match TRBD1. Trimming cost V 0 bases and J 6 bases; bases outside gene matches: 11. The CDR3 has 16 residues. Germline CDR1 SGHRS, CDR2 YFSETQ.

V and J are TRBV27 and TRBJ2-3, with a possible D match to TRBD1 (5 bases). Trimming took 6 bases from V and 1 from J, leaving 11 bases between them. Germline V CDR1 and CDR2: MNHEY, SMNVEV (reference sequence). This CDR3 region has 14 residues. The CDR3 region has the DNA TGTGCCAGCAGGCAAGGGGTCGGCACAGATACGCAGTATTTT. Translated: CASRQGVGTDTQYF.

The chain combines TRBV5-1 with TRBJ1-1; 7 bases line up with TRBD1. The CDR3 spans 15 residues. Per the germline V gene, CDR1 is SGHRS and CDR2 is YFSETQ. With V trimmed by 0 bases and J by 4 bases, 6 bases remained unmatched. The CDR3 nucleotides read TGCGCCAGCAGCTTGGCCGACAGGGATGGCACTGAAGCTTTCTTT. Its translation is CASSLADRDGTEAFF.

The CDR3 spells CASSVEQGDANEQFF. The DNA for the CDR3 is TGTGCCAGCAGCGTAGAACAGGGTGACGCCAATGAGCAGTTCTTC. This chain uses TRBV9 with TRBJ2-1; D might be TRBD1 (6 bases). Trimming stripped 0 bases from V and 6 bases from J, with 13 bases between. The CDR3 sequence is 15 residues long. CDR1 is SGDLS, CDR2 YYNGEE, per germline.

Written as DNA, the CDR3 is TGCGCCAGCAGCTTAGCCGGACTAGCGGGGGGCACCGGGGAGCTGTTTTTT. Its translation: CASSLAGLAGGTGELFF. The chain recombines TRBV5-1 with TRBJ2-2, with 14 bases matching TRBD2. Looked up from germline, CDR1 is SGHRS and CDR2 is YFSETQ. Trimming cost V 2 bases and J 4 bases; bases outside gene matches: 4. This CDR3 has 17 residues.

The chain is built from TRBV19 and TRBJ2-7, with D tentatively TRBD1 (5 bases). Between the trimmed V and J ends, which lost 3 bases and 6 bases, there was a span of 15 bases. The CDR3 consists of 14 residues. The germline gives CDR1 LNHDA, CDR2 SQIVND (reference sequence). The CDR3 coding sequence is TGTGCCAGTAGTATTTTCAGGGATTTCGGCGAGCAGTACTTC. Translating it yields CASSIFRDFGEQYF.

This clone was observed a few times. The chain carries TRBV2 and TRBJ1-1; 9 nucleotides agree with TRBD1. From germline, CDR1 is SNHLY and CDR2 FYNNEI. The CDR3 consists of 14 residues. The ends lost 6 bases at V and 11 bases at J; junction bases unmatched: 13. CDR3 protein: CASRGLQGAGEAFF. CDR3 coding DNA: TGTGCCAGCAGAGGGCTACAGGGGGCGGGAGAGGCTTTCTTT.

This sequence joins TRBV7-3 and TRBJ2-7; 7 bases align to TRBD1. The CDR3 spans 14 residues. J was trimmed by 3 bases and V by 5 bases; bases with no gene match: 7. Germline V lookup: CDR1 SGHTA, CDR2 FQGTGA. The CDR3 DNA reads as TGTGCCAGCAGCCTGGACCCAGGGGGCTACGAGCAGTACTTC. It encodes CASSLDPGGYEQYF.